Shown below are 15 T cell receptor beta chains from a single sample sequenced in a study of cytomegalovirus exposure and HLA in healthy donors (dated by TCRdb to 2016 to 2017). Receptors were amplified or captured by the immunoSEQ multiplex PCR assay. For the multiplex PCR, a mixture combining 60 forward primers for TCR Vbeta segments and 13 reverse primers for TCR Jbeta segments was used. TCRdb took over this immuneACCESS table, retaining in-frame rearrangements with V and J assigned. Such tables are incomplete; in checked studies, under half of the missing clones stem from an unresolved V gene, and the remainder is unexplained. Within this sample are 95,000 to 130,000 clones, with over 60% of them counted one time only. Approximately 4.3% of the sample is held by the ten biggest clonotypes. Sequenced: PBMCs. The receptors come from a man aged 25-40 years in good health and CMV-seropositive.

The chain joins TRBV10-3 to TRBJ1-2, with D uncertain. The CDR3 sequence is 16 residues long. With 2 bases removed from V and 5 bases from J, the gap between germline ends came to 18 bases. Germline V gene sequence: CDR1 ENHRY, CDR2 SYGVKD. The CDR3 DNA reads TGTGCCATCAGTGAGGCATTGATGGGAGGGTATTATGGCTACACCTTC. It codes for CAISEALMGGYYGYTF.

This clone appeared a few times. CDR3 sequence (DNA): TGTGCCAGCCGATCCCCAGGCACTGAAGCTTTCTTT. Translating it yields CASRSPGTEAFF. The chain joins TRBV6-5 to TRBJ1-1; D is unresolved. This CDR3 is built from 12 residues. Germline assignment: CDR1 MNHEY and CDR2 SVGAGI. V shed 8 bases and J shed 4 bases, with 11 bases lying between them.

This chain links TRBV5-1 with TRBJ1-1; D possibly corresponds to TRBD1 (5 bases). Germline values: CDR1 SGHRS, CDR2 YFSETQ. V was clipped by 2 bases and J by 4 bases, with 12 bases between them. The CDR3 runs to 14 residues. This chain's CDR3 is CASSFGGVGTEAFF. The CDR3 DNA reads TGCGCCAGCAGCTTTGGGGGGGTTGGCACTGAAGCTTTCTTT.

This chain links TRBV4-1 with TRBJ1-1; D is unresolved. The V and J ends lost 4 bases and 5 bases respectively, with 8 bases between them. Germline assignment: CDR1 MGHRA and CDR2 YSYEKL. The CDR3 sequence is 12 residues long. CDR3 DNA: TGCGCCAGCAGCCTTACTCGGACTGAAGCTTTCTTT. Translation gives CASSLTRTEAFF.

This chain uses TRBV7-2 with TRBJ2-1; 10 bases map to TRBD2. V dropped 6 bases and J dropped 6; count of bases not matched to a gene: 11. Germline loops: CDR1 SGHTA, CDR2 FQGNSA. This CDR3 has 16 residues. In DNA form, the CDR3 reads TGTGCCAGCAGTCCCTCCCCGACTAGCGGGTTCAATGAGCAGTTCTTC. Translating it yields CASSPSPTSGFNEQFF.

The chain combines TRBV6-5 with TRBJ2-7; D may be TRBD2 (5 bases). In germline, CDR1 is MNHEY, CDR2 SVGAGI. This CDR3 has 14 residues. V shed 0 bases and J shed 2 bases, with 8 bases lying between them. CDR3 protein: CASSYSTGTYEQYF. Here the CDR3 DNA reads TGTGCCAGCAGTTACTCGACGGGGACCTACGAGCAGTACTTC.

The chain joins TRBV7-2 to TRBJ1-1; tentative D call: TRBD1 (6 bases). V was pared by 7 bases and J by 4 bases, with 16 bases between. The CDR3 is made up of 14 amino acids. Germline V lookup: CDR1 SGHTA, CDR2 FQGNSA. The CDR3 region is CASTLRGGVTEAFF. The DNA of the CDR3 is TGTGCCAGCACCTTGAGGGGGGGTGTCACTGAAGCTTTCTTT.

This clone occurred a few times. An end of the junction does not agree with germline; a read error may underlie this. The rearrangement links TRBV12-5 to TRBJ2-6; D perhaps matches TRBD2 (6 bases). The CDR3 sequence is 13 residues long. Germline CDR1 and CDR2: LGHNT and FRNRAP. The CDR3 spells CASGWGGANGLTF. The CDR3, as DNA: TGTGCTAGTGGATGGGGCGGGGCCAACGGCCTGACTTTC. Complete variable domain (other parts from reference TRBV12-5 and TRBJ2-6): DARVTQTPRHKVTEMGQEVTMRCQPILGHNTVFWYRQTMMQGLELLAYFRNRAPLDDSGMPKDRFSAEMPDATLATLKIQPSEPRDSAVYFCASGWGGANGLTFGAGSRLTVL.

This chain joins TRBV6-1 and TRBJ2-7; TRBD1 might be the D (6 bases). Germline assignment: CDR1 MNHNS and CDR2 SASEGT. Trimming stripped 6 bases from V and 6 bases from J, with 15 bases between. The CDR3 is 13 amino acids. CDR3 in amino acids: CASREQGFREQYF. CDR3 DNA sequence: TGTGCCAGCAGGGAACAGGGTTTTCGCGAGCAGTACTTC.

The chain combines TRBV7-2 with TRBJ1-4, with 8 bases that match TRBD1. Germline CDR1 and CDR2: SGHTA and FQGNSA. With 3 bases clipped from V and 6 bases from J, the junction kept 6 bases outside the gene matches. The CDR3 extends over 15 amino acids. CDR3 protein: CASSFWTGIDEKLFF. The CDR3, as DNA: TGTGCCAGCAGCTTCTGGACAGGGATAGATGAAAAACTGTTTTTT.

The genes are TRBV7-9 and TRBJ2-3; 9 bases align to TRBD1. Germline assignment: CDR1 SEHNR and CDR2 FQNEAQ (reference sequence). The CDR3 totals 15 residues. With V trimmed by 5 bases and J by 0 bases, 3 bases remained unmatched. This CDR3 is CASSRTGESTDTQYF. DNA for the CDR3: TGTGCCAGCAGCCGGACAGGGGAAAGCACAGATACGCAGTATTTT.

The rearrangement links TRBV6-5 to TRBJ2-7; 7 bases fit TRBD2. Trimming cost V 4 bases and J 3 bases; bases outside gene matches: 9. Germline V CDR1 and CDR2: MNHEY, SVGAGI. This CDR3 region has 15 residues. CDR3 DNA sequence: TGTGCCAGCAGTTTATCCCTAGCGGAATTCTACGAGCAGTACTTC. This gives the protein CASSLSLAEFYEQYF.

With regard to this clone: This same CDR3 is encoded by further DNA sequences in the sample. V is TRBV9 and J is TRBJ2-1; 11 positions match TRBD2. The V gene end was trimmed by 4 bases and the J gene end by 4 bases; junction bases not matched to a gene: 1. The CDR3 loop spans 14 amino acids. Looked up from germline, CDR1 is SGDLS and CDR2 is YYNGEE. The DNA for the CDR3 is TGTGCCAGCAGCCGACTAGCGGGATACAATGAGCAGTTCTTC. It translates to CASSRLAGYNEQFF.

The chain couples TRBV6-5 to TRBJ1-1, with 7 positions matching TRBD1. Unmatched junction bases numbered 4, after V lost 6 bases and J lost 6 bases. Per germline, CDR1 MNHEY and CDR2 SVGAGI. The CDR3 has 12 residues. The chain's CDR3 is CASRRTGAEAFF. For the CDR3, the DNA is TGTGCCAGCAGGCGTACAGGGGCTGAAGCTTTCTTT.

The V gene is TRBV2, the J gene TRBJ2-3, with D maybe TRBD1 (5 bases). The germline gives CDR1 SNHLY, CDR2 FYNNEI. The CDR3 totals 11 residues. V lost 9 bases to trimming and J lost 2 bases, with 6 bases between them. Here the CDR3 reads CARTATDTQYF. As DNA, the CDR3 is TGTGCCAGGACAGCCACAGATACGCAGTATTTT.